These 14 T cell receptor beta chains originate from one sample sequenced in a study of blood T cell repertoires in COVID-19 (dated by TCRdb to the early 2020s). The library relied on the immunoSEQ multiplex PCR assay. TCRdb re-hosts the immuneACCESS table, in-frame sequences only. Its copies lack some clones; in the studies checked, an unresolved V gene accounts for under half of them, and the cause for the rest is not known. The sample table shows over 300,000 clones, and roughly 90% are seen once. In total, the top ten clones hold around 6% of the sample. Sequenced: peripheral blood. The source of these receptors is a man aged 18 to 30 who had recovered from COVID-19.

The chain joins TRBV4-1 to TRBJ1-1, with a weak D call TRBD1 (5 bases). Trimming pared 4 bases from V and 11 bases from J, leaving 17 bases between. The germline CDR1 and CDR2 sequences are MGHRA and YSYEKL. The CDR3 has 13 amino acids. The CDR3 DNA reads as TGCGCCAGCAGCCGCCCTGGCGCGGGGGGTGCTTTCTTT. Protein product: CASSRPGAGGAFF.

Only one count was recorded for this clone. The chain is built from TRBV11-2 and TRBJ1-2; TRBD1 might be the D (5 bases). Germline CDR1 is SGHAT and CDR2 is FQNNGV. Trimming removed 0 bases from V and 8 bases from J, with 16 bases in between. This CDR3 is 15 amino acids long. CDR3 sequence (DNA): TGTGCCAGCAGCTTAGAGGGGCAGGGCATGTCCGGCTACACCTTC. The encoded protein is CASSLEGQGMSGYTF.

This chain connects TRBV28 to TRBJ2-2; the D gene is possibly TRBD2 (6 bases). Germline CDR1 reads MDHEN; CDR2 reads SYDVKM. The CDR3 is made up of 17 amino acids. Trimming removed 4 bases from V and 1 base from J, with 16 bases in between. The CDR3 DNA reads TGTGCCAGCAGTTCGATCTCCCACGGGAGGAACACCGGGGAGCTGTTTTTT. Its translation: CASSSISHGRNTGELFF. The full variable domain, its missing parts supplied by reference TRBV28 and TRBJ2-2, is DVKVTQSSRYLVKRTGEKVFLECVQDMDHENMFWYRQDPGLGLRLIYFSYDVKMKEKGDIPEGYSVSREKKERFSLILESASTNQTSMYLCASSSISHGRNTGELFFGEGSRLTVL.

The V and J genes are TRBV29-1 and TRBJ1-2, with a possible D match to TRBD1 (5 bases). Between the trimmed V and J ends, which lost 4 bases and 6 bases, there was a span of 15 bases. CDR3 length: 13 amino acids. Germline lookup yields CDR1 SQVTM and CDR2 ANQGSEA. CDR3 loop: CSVADGGRDGYTF. CDR3 in DNA: TGCAGCGTTGCTGACGGGGGAAGGGATGGCTACACCTTC.

The chain employs TRBV27 and TRBJ2-1; 13 bases fit TRBD2. The germline gives CDR1 MNHEY, CDR2 SMNVEV (reference sequence). V was pared by 0 bases and J by 4 bases, with 0 bases of the junction left unmatched. There are 16 residues in the CDR3. This chain's CDR3 is CASSLSTSGRYNEQFF. For the CDR3, the DNA is TGTGCCAGCAGTTTATCGACTAGCGGGAGGTACAATGAGCAGTTCTTC.

The genes are TRBV15 and TRBJ2-1; TRBD2 aligns across 15 bases. Germline V gene sequence: CDR1 LNHNV, CDR2 YYDKDF (reference sequence). The junction had 9 bases not matched to a gene; V was cut back by 2 bases and J by 10 bases. This CDR3 spans 17 amino acids. The CDR3 loop is CATSRLGLAGGPGEQFF. The CDR3 DNA sequence: TGTGCCACCAGCAGACTCGGACTAGCGGGAGGGCCTGGGGAGCAGTTCTTC.

This rearrangement joins TRBV7-2 to TRBJ2-5; 8 bases are shared with TRBD1. Germline V CDR1 and CDR2: SGHTA, FQGNSA. J gave up 5 bases and V 5 bases, and 10 bases lay outside the gene matches. The CDR3 is 15 amino acids. The CDR3 loop reads CASSPNRGVGETQYF. CDR3 in DNA: TGTGCCAGCAGCCCAAACAGGGGGGTGGGGGAGACCCAGTACTTC.

The chain combines TRBV19 with TRBJ2-3, with TRBD1 matching 7 bases. V dropped 5 bases and J dropped 0; count of bases not matched to a gene: 14. The CDR3 length is 18 residues. Germline loops: CDR1 LNHDA, CDR2 SQIVND (reference sequence). The CDR3 protein is CASSSRPAGTASTDTQYF. The CDR3 DNA is TGTGCCAGTAGTTCCCGTCCGGCCGGGACAGCAAGCACAGATACGCAGTATTTT. Filled out from reference TRBV19 and TRBJ2-3, the complete variable domain reads DGGITQSPKYLFRKEGQNVTLSCEQNLNHDAMYWYRQDPGQGLRLIYYSQIVNDFQKGDIAEGYSVSREKKESFPLTVTSAQKNPTAFYLCASSSRPAGTASTDTQYFGPGTRLTVL.

The V gene is TRBV2, the J gene TRBJ1-2, with TRBD1 matching over 7 bases. With 5 bases clipped from V and 5 bases from J, the junction kept 11 bases outside the gene matches. The CDR3 is made up of 15 amino acids. Per germline, CDR1 SNHLY and CDR2 FYNNEI. The CDR3 coding sequence is TGTGCCAGCAGTTCCAATGGACAGGCCCTTTATGGCTACACCTTC. It specifies CASSSNGQALYGYTF. Drawing the rest from reference TRBV2 and TRBJ1-2, the complete variable domain is EPEVTQTPSHQVTQMGQEVILRCVPISNHLYFYWYRQILGQKVEFLVSFYNNEISEKSEIFDDQFSVERPDGSNFTLKIRSTKLEDSAMYFCASSSNGQALYGYTFGSGTRLTVV.

The chain combines TRBV4-1 with TRBJ1-1; no clear D gene. V was trimmed by 0 bases and J by 7 bases, leaving 12 bases between them. The CDR3 runs 14 residues. Germline V lookup: CDR1 MGHRA, CDR2 YSYEKL. Here the CDR3 reads CASSQDQWSIEAFF. CDR3 sequence (DNA): TGCGCCAGCAGCCAAGATCAGTGGTCCATTGAAGCTTTCTTT.

The chain uses TRBV7-9 and TRBJ1-4; D is ambiguous. The CDR3 spans 17 residues. V was clipped by 1 base and J by 5 bases, with 17 bases between them. Germline V gene lookup returns CDR1 SEHNR and CDR2 FQNEAQ (reference sequence). The chain's CDR3 is CASSLVVKTTSNEKLFF. CDR3 DNA: TGTGCCAGCAGCTTAGTGGTTAAAACAACATCGAATGAAAAACTGTTTTTT.

V gene TRBV6-6 combines with J gene TRBJ2-7; D uncertain. V dropped 2 bases and J dropped 0 bases, with 5 bases sitting between them. CDR1 is MNHNY, CDR2 SVGAGI, per germline (reference sequence). The CDR3 has 13 residues. CDR3: CASSYINSYEQYF. The CDR3 nucleotides are TGTGCCAGCAGTTACATCAACTCCTACGAGCAGTACTTC.

J is TRBJ2-1 and V is TRBV6-2 or TRBV6-3; 12 positions agree with TRBD2. The V and J ends lost 4 bases and 9 bases, in that order; junction bases with no gene match: 10. The CDR3 is made up of 16 amino acids. CDR1 is MNHEY and CDR2 is SVGEGT in the germline V gene. The CDR3 reads CASSSQLAGGGSEQFF. The CDR3 DNA reads TGTGCCAGCAGTTCTCAACTAGCGGGGGGAGGGAGTGAGCAGTTCTTC.

This chain joins TRBV6-1 and TRBJ1-5; D is unclear. This CDR3 is 16 amino acids long. CDR1 MNHNS and CDR2 SASEGT come from the germline V gene. Trimming left V 3 bases short and J 0 bases short, with 12 bases between. The CDR3 is CASSDKRIYSNQPQHF. CDR3 DNA sequence: TGTGCCAGCAGTGACAAGCGGATATATAGCAATCAGCCCCAGCATTTT.